This TCR beta chain was retrieved from a study of shared clonotypes between healthy human individuals. Overall study findings and caveats: Few donors limited the genetic and exposure-history diversity represented. Approximately 5% of naive CD4 clonotypes were shared across several donors.

The assay was immunoSEQ multiplex PCR, and TCRdb's table has in-frame clones only and misses some. The sample records some 2.1 million clones, 80% to 95% being singletons. CD45RO-negative cells were positively selected for CCR7, leaving out terminally differentiated effector memory CD45RA+ cells. Germline CDR1 SEHNR, CDR2 FQNEAQ (reference sequence). The CDR3 covers 12 residues. V lost 3 bases and J lost 8, with 10 bases in between. This clone came up once. The antigen remains unidentified. The rearrangement links TRBV7-9 to TRBJ1-1; D might be TRBD1 (6 bases). The specimen was naive CD8+ T cells from PBMCs. This receptor was identified in a man aged 18 to 29 in good health. Some clones in this sample may be carry-over from other donors' samples. CDR3 DNA sequence: TGTGCCAGCAGCTTTGGGGGCCGGGAAGCTTTCTTT. It yields the protein CASSFGGREAFF. Filled out from reference TRBV7-9 and TRBJ1-1, the complete variable domain reads DTGVSQNPRHKITKRGQNVTFRCDPISEHNRLYWYRQTLGQGPEFLTYFQNEAQLEKSRLLSDRFSAERPKGSFSTLEIQRTEQGDSAMYLCASSFGGREAFFGQGTRLTVV.